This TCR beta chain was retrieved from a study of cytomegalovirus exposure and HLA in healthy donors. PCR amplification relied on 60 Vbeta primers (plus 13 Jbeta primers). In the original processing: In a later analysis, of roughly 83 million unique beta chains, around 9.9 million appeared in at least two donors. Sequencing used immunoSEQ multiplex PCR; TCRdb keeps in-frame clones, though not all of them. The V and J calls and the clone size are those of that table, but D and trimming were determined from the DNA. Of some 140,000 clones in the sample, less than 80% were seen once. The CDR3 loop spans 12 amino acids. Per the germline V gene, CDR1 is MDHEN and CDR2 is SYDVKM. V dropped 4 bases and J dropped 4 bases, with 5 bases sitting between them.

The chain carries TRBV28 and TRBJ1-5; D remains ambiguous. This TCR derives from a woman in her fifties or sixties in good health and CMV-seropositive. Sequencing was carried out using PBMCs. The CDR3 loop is CASSSVNQPQHF. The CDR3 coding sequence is TGTGCCAGCAGTTCAGTAAATCAGCCCCAGCATTTT.